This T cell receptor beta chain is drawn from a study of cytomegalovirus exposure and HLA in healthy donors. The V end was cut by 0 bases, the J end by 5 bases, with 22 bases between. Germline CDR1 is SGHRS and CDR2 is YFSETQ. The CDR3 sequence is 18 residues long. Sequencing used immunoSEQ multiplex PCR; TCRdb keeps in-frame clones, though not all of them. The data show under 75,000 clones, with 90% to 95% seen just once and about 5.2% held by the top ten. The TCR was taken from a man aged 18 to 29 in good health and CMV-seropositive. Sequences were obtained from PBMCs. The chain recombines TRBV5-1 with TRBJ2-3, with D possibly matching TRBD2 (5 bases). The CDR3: CASSLEFGSSSSGDTQYF. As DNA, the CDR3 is TGCGCCAGCAGCTTGGAATTCGGCAGCAGCTCCAGCGGAGATACGCAGTATTTT.